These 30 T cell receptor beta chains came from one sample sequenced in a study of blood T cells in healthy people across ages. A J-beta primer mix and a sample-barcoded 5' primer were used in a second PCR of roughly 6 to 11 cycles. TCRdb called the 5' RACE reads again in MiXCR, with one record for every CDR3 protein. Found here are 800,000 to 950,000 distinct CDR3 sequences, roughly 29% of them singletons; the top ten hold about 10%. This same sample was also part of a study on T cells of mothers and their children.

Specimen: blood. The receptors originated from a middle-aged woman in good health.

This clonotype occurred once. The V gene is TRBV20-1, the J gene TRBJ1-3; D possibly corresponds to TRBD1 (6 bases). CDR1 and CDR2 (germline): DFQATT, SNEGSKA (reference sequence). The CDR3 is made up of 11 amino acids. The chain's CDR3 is CRIDRGNTIYF. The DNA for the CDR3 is TGCAGGATAGACAGGGGAAACACCATATATTTT.

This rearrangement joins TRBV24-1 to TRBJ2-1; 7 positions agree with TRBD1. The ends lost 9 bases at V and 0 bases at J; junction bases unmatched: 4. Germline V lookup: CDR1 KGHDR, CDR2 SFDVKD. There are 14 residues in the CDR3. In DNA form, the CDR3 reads TGTGCCACCTCAGGGGGTAGCTCCTACAATGAGCAGTTCTTC. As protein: CATSGGSSYNEQFF.

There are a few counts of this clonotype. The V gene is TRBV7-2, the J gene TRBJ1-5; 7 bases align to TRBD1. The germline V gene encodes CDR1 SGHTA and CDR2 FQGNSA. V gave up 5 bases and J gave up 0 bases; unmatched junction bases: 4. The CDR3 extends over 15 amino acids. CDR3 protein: CASSPRTGSNQPQHF. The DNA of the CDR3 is TGTGCCAGCAGCCCCAGGACAGGTAGCAATCAGCCCCAGCATTTT.

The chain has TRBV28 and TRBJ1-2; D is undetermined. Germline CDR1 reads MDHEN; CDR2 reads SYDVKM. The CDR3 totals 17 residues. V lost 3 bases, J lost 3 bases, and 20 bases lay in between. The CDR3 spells CASSFVTAWRYDYGYTF. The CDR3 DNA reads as TGTGCCAGCAGTTTCGTGACTGCCTGGCGGTACGACTATGGCTACACCTTC.

The CDR3 is CASSSERDRSYEQYF. For the CDR3, the DNA is TGTGCCAGCAGCTCTGAGAGGGACAGGTCCTACGAGCAGTACTTC. The V gene is TRBV7-8, the J gene TRBJ2-5; 8 positions match TRBD1. The last part of the DNA fits TRBJ2-7 better; the J call may be wrong. The CDR3 has 15 amino acids. From germline, CDR1 is SGHVS and CDR2 FQNEAQ.

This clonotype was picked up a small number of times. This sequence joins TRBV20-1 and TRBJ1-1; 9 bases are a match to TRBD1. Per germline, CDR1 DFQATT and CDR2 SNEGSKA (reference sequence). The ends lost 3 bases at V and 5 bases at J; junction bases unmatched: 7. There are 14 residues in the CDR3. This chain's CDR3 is CSASTGTGLTEAFF. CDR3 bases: TGCAGTGCTAGCACCGGGACAGGGCTAACTGAAGCTTTCTTT.

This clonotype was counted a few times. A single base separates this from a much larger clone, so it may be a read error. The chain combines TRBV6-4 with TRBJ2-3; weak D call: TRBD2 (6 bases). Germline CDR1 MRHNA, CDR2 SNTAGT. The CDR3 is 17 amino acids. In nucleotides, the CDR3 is TGTGCCAGCAGTGGCGGGGAAGTAGCCTATAGCACAGATGCGCAGTATTTT. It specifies CASSGGEVAYSTDAQYF.

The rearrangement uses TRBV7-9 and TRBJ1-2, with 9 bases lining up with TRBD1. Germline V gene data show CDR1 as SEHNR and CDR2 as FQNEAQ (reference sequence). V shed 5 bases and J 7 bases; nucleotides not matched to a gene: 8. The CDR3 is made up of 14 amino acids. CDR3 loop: CASSEGQGQRGYTF. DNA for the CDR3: TGTGCCAGCAGCGAGGGACAGGGACAACGTGGCTACACCTTC.

In DNA, the CDR3 is TGTGCCAGCAGCCCTCGTGGACGCGGGGGGACAGATACGCAGTATTTT. Protein sequence: CASSPRGRGGTDTQYF. The chain combines TRBV7-9 with TRBJ2-3, with TRBD2 matching over 8 bases. The CDR3 runs 16 residues. The V segment lost 5 bases and the J segment 3 bases; nucleotides outside the gene matches: 10. CDR1 is SEHNR and CDR2 is FQNEAQ in the germline V gene (reference sequence).

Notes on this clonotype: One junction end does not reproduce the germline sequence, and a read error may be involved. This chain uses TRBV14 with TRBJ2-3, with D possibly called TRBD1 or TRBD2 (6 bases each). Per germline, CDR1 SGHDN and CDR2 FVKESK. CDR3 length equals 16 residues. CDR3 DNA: TGTGCCAGCAGCCGTCAGGGGAGGACTTTGACAGATGCGCAGTATTTT. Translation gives CASSRQGRTLTDAQYF.

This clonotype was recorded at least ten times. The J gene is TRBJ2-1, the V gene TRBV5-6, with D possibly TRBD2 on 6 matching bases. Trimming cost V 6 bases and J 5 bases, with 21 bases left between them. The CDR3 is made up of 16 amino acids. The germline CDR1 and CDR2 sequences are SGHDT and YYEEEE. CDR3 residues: CASTRSWRGVDNEQFF. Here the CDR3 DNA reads TGTGCCAGCACCAGATCCTGGAGGGGAGTGGACAATGAGCAGTTCTTC.

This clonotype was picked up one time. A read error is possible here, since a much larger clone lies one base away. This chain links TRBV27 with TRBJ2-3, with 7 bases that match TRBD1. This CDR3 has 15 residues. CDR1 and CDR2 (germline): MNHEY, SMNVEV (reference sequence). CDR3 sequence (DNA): TGTGCCCGCAGAAAAGGACAGGTCTGGATAGATACGCAGTATTTT. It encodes CARRKGQVWIDTQYF.

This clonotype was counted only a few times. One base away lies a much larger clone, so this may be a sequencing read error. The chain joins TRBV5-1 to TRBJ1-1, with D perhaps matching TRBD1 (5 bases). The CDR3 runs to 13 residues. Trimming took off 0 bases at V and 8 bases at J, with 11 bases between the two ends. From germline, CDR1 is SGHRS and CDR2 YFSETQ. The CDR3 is CASSLARGREAFF. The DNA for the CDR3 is TGCGCCAGCAGCTTGGCCCGGGGGAGGGAAGCTTTCTTT.

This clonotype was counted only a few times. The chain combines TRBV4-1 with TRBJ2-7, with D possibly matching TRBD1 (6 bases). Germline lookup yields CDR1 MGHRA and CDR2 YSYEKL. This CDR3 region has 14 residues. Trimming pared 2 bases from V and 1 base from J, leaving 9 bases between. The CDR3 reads CASSQYTGSYEQYF. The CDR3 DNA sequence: TGCGCCAGCAGCCAATACACAGGGTCCTACGAGCAGTACTTC.

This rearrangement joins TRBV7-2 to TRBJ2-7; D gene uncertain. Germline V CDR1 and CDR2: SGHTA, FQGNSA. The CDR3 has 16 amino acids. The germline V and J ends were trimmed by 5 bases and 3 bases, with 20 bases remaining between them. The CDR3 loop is CASSHRGVGSLYEQYF. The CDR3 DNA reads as TGTGCCAGCAGCCACCGAGGAGTGGGCTCCCTCTACGAGCAGTACTTC.

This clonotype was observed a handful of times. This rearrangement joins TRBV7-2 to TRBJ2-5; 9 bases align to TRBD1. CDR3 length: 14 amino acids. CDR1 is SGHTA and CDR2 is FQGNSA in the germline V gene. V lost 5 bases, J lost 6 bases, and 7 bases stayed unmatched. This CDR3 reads CASSQDRGWQTQYF. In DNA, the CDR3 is TGTGCCAGCAGCCAGGACAGGGGTTGGCAGACCCAGTACTTC.

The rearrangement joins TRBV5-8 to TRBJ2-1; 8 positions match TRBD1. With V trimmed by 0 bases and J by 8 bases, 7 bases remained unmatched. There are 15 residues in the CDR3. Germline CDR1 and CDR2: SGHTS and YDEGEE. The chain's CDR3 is CASSLVRTGSHEQFF. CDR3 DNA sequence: TGTGCCAGCAGCTTGGTACGGACAGGGTCGCATGAGCAGTTCTTC.

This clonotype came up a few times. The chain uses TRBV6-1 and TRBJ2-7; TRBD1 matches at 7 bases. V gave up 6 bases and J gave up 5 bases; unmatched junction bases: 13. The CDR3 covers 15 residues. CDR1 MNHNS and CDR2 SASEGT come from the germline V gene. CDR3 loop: CASSPPNRGGDEQYF. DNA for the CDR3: TGTGCCAGCAGCCCGCCGAACAGGGGTGGTGACGAGCAGTACTTC.

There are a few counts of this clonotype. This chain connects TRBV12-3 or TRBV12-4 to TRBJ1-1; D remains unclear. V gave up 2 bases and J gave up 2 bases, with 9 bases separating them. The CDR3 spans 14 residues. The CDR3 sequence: CASSLRQTNTEAFF. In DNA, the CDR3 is TGTGCCAGCAGTTTAAGGCAGACCAACACTGAAGCTTTCTTT.

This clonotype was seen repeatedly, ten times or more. The CDR3 nucleotides are TGTGCCAGCAGTTTCGTGGGTTCCTACGAGCAGTACTTC. It codes for CASSFVGSYEQYF. V gene TRBV12-3 or TRBV12-4 combines with J gene TRBJ2-7; no reliable D call. The length of the CDR3 is 13 residues. V was trimmed by 3 bases and J by 1 base, leaving 7 bases between them.

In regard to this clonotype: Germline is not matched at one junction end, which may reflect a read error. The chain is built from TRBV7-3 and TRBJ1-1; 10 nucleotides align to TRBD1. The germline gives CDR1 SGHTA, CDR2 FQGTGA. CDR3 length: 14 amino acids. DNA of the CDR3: TGTGTCAGCAGCTGGACAGGGGGGGACACTGAAGCTTTCTTT. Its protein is CVSSWTGGDTEAFF. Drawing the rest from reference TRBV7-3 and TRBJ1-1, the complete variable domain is GAGVSQTPSNKVTEKGKYVELRCDPISGHTALYWYRQSLGQGPEFLIYFQGTGAADDSGLPNDRFFAVRPEGSVSTLKIQRTERGDSAVYLCVSSWTGGDTEAFFGQGTRLTVV.

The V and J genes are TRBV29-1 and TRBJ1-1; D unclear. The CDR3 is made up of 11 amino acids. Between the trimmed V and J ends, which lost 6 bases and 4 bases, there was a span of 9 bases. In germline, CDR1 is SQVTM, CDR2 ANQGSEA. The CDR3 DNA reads TGCAGCGTGCAAGCACCCACTGAAGCTTTCTTT. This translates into CSVQAPTEAFF. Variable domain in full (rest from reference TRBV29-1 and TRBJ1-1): SAVISQKPSRDICQRGTSLTIQCQVDSQVTMMFWYRQQPGQSLTLIATANQGSEATYESGFVIDKFPISRPNLTFSTLTVSNMSPEDSSIYLCSVQAPTEAFFGQGTRLTVV.

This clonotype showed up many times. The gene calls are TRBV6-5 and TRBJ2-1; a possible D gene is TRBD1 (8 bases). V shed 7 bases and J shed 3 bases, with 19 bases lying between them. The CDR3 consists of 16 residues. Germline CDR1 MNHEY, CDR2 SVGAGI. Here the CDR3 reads CASTNRGGALYNEQFF. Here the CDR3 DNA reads TGTGCCAGCACCAACAGGGGGGGGGCCCTCTACAATGAGCAGTTCTTC.

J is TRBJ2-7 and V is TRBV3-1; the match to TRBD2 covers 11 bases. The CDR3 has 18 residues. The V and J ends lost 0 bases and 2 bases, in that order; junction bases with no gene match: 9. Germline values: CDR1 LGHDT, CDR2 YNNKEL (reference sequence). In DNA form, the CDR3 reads TGTGCCAGCAGCCAAGAGAGTAGCGGGGGGGCCAGGGCCTACGAGCAGTACTTC. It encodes CASSQESSGGARAYEQYF.

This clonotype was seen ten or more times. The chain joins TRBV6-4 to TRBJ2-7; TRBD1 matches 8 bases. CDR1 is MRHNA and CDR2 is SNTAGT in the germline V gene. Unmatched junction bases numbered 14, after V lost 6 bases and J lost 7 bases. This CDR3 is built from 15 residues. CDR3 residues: CASRPSDRAWEEQYF. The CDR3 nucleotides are TGTGCCAGCAGACCATCGGACAGGGCCTGGGAGGAGCAGTACTTC.

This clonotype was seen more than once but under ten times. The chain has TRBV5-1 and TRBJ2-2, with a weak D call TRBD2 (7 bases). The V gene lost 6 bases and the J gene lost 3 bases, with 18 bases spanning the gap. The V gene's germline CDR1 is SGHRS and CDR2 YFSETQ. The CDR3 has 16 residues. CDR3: CASTLGRGADTGELFF. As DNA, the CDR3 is TGCGCCAGCACCCTCGGCCGGGGGGCCGACACCGGGGAGCTGTTTTTT.

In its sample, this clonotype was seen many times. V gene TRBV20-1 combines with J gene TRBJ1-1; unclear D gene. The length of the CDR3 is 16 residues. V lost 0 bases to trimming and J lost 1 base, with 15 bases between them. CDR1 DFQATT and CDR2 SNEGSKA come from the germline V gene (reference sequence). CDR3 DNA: TGCAGTGCTAGAGACTACGTACCCCTACCGAACACTGAAGCTTTCTTT. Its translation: CSARDYVPLPNTEAFF.

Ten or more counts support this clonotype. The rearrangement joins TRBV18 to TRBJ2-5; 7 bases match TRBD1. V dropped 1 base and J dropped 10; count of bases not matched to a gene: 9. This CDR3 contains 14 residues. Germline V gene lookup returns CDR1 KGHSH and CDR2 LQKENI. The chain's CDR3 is CASSPRDSAPGQYF. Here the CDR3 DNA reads TGTGCCAGCTCACCACGGGACAGTGCACCCGGCCAGTACTTC.

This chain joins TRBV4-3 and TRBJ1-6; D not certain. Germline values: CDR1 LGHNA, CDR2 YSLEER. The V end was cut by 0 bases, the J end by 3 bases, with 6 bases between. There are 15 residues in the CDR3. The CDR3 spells CASSQDWGYNSPLHF. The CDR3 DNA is TGCGCCAGCAGCCAAGATTGGGGCTATAATTCACCCCTCCACTTT.

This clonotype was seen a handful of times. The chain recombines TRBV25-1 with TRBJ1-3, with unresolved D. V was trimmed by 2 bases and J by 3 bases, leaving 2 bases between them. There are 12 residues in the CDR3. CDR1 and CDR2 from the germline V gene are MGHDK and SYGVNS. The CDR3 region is CASSESGNTIYF. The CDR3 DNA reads TGTGCCAGCAGTGAAAGTGGAAACACCATATATTTT.